This TCR beta chain is drawn from a study of blood T cell repertoires in COVID-19. At the level of the study: T cells, B-cell-depleted T cells, or PBMCs provided the cDNA or gDNA that served as material.

Method: immunoSEQ multiplex PCR; TCRdb's copy keeps in-frame clones and lacks some. In the table there are over 85,000 clones, around 88% of which are singletons. Germline CDR1 SGHTA, CDR2 FQGNSA. V dropped 5 bases and J dropped 2; count of bases not matched to a gene: 14. CDR3 length: 18 residues. Sequenced input: peripheral blood. V and J are TRBV7-2 and TRBJ2-1, with 8 bases identical to TRBD2. The origin of this receptor is a woman aged 70-85 years with acute or convalescent COVID-19. CDR3 loop: CASSLGLTSESTYNEQFF. In DNA, the CDR3 is TGTGCCAGCAGCCTAGGACTGACTAGCGAGAGTACCTACAATGAGCAGTTCTTC.